This TCR beta chain appears in the sequencing data of a study of cytomegalovirus exposure and HLA in healthy donors. The germline V gene encodes CDR1 SGHNT and CDR2 YYREEE (reference sequence). CDR3 length: 13 amino acids. Trimming took off 0 bases at V and 12 bases at J, with 16 bases between the two ends. The PCR had 60 Vbeta and 13 Jbeta primers. Source study methods: A later analysis tallied approximately 78 million unique TCR beta chains, some 10 million of them shared. Using immunoSEQ multiplex PCR, the repertoire was profiled, and TCRdb retains in-frame clones only, with some absent. From that table come the V and J calls and clone size; the DNA was used to work out D and trimming. The data show 150,000 to 200,000 clones, and the top ten clones hold around 1.2%.

The sequenced sample was PBMCs. The chain links TRBV5-4 to TRBJ2-7; D is perhaps TRBD1 (6 bases). The receptor was isolated from a woman aged 60-75 years in good health and CMV-seronegative. The CDR3 is CASSLDRANKRYF. In nucleotides, the CDR3 is TGTGCCAGCAGCTTGGACAGGGCCAACAAACGGTACTTC.